These 5 T cell receptor beta chains were all obtained from the same sample, sequenced in a study of cytomegalovirus exposure and HLA in healthy donors. Amplification used 60 Vbeta primers and 13 Jbeta primers. Here immunoSEQ multiplex PCR was the method, and the copy in TCRdb shows in-frame clones only, minus some. The data show some 100,000 clones, under 85% seen once. Sequencing used PBMCs. Receptors were obtained from a female donor in good health and CMV-seropositive.

V gene TRBV6-4 combines with J gene TRBJ2-2, with 10 positions matching TRBD1. Germline CDR1 MRHNA, CDR2 SNTAGT. Unmatched junction bases numbered 3, after V lost 2 bases and J lost 6 bases. This CDR3 region has 15 residues. The CDR3 here is CASSDGDRGPGELFF. For the CDR3, the DNA is TGTGCCAGCAGTGACGGGGACAGGGGTCCCGGGGAGCTGTTTTTT.

The chain joins TRBV4-1 to TRBJ2-1; 9 bases are shared with TRBD1. This CDR3 region has 14 residues. V shed 1 base, J shed 10 bases, and the junction held 5 bases outside the gene matches. The germline gives CDR1 MGHRA, CDR2 YSYEKL. CDR3 in DNA: TGCGCCAGCAGCCAAGCGGCAGACAGGGGGGAGCAGTTCTTC. Protein sequence: CASSQAADRGEQFF.

The rearrangement joins TRBV7-2 to TRBJ1-1; D gene uncertain. In germline, CDR1 is SGHTA, CDR2 FQGNSA. This CDR3 is 15 amino acids long. Trimming removed 1 base from V and 1 base from J, with 10 bases in between. The DNA for the CDR3 is TGTGCCAGCAGCTTAGTGGCGGGCACGAACACTGAAGCTTTCTTT. It yields the protein CASSLVAGTNTEAFF.

V is TRBV15 and J is TRBJ2-7, with 8 bases lining up with TRBD1. Losses at the gene ends were 3 bases for V and 0 bases for J; bases not matched to a gene: 1. CDR1 is LNHNV, CDR2 YYDKDF, per germline (reference sequence). The CDR3 is 14 residues long. The CDR3 loop reads CATSRDRASYEQYF. The CDR3, as DNA: TGTGCCACCAGCAGGGACAGGGCCTCCTACGAGCAGTACTTC.

The rearrangement uses TRBV13 and TRBJ2-3, with D possibly matching TRBD1 (7 bases). Per the germline V gene, CDR1 is PRHDT and CDR2 is FYEKMQ (reference sequence). The CDR3 contains 16 residues. The V gene lost 3 bases and the J gene lost 1 base, with 14 bases spanning the gap. Here the CDR3 DNA reads TGTGCCAGCAGCTTCCGACAGGGAGGAGGCACAGATACGCAGTATTTT. Amino acid sequence: CASSFRQGGGTDTQYF. The whole variable domain, remainder taken from reference TRBV13 and TRBJ2-3, is AAGVIQSPRHLIKEKRETATLKCYPIPRHDTVYWYQQGPGQDPQFLISFYEKMQSDKGSIPDRFSAQQFSDYHSELNMSSLELGDSALYFCASSFRQGGGTDTQYFGPGTRLTVL.